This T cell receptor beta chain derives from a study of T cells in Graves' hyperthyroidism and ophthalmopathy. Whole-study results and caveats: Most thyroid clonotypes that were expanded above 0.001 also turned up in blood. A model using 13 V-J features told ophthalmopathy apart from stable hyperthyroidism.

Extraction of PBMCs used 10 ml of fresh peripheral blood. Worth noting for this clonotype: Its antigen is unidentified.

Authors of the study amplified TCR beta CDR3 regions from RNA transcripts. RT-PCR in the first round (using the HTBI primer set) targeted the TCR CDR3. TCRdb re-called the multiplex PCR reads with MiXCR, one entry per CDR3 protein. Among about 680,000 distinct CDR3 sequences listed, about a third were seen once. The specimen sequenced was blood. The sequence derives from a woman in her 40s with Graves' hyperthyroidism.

The CDR3 nucleotides read TGCAGGGTTCCTCAGGGGGCCACTAGGTTGAACACTGAAGCTTTCTTT. Translating gives CRVPQGATRLNTEAFF. V and J are TRBV20-1 and TRBJ1-1, with 8 positions matching TRBD1. Germline V gene data show CDR1 as DFQATT and CDR2 as SNEGSKA (reference sequence). The CDR3 length is 16 residues.